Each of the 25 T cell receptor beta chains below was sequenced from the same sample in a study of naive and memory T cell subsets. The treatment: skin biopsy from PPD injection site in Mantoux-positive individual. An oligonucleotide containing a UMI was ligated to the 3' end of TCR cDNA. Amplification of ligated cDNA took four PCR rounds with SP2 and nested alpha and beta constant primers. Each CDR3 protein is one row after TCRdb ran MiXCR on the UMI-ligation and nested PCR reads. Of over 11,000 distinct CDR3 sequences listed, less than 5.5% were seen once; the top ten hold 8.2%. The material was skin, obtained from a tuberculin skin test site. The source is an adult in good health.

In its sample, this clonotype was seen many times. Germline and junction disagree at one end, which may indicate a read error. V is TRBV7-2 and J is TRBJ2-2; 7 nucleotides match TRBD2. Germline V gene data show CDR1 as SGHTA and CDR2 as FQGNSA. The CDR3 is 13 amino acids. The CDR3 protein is CASSIAGSGELFF. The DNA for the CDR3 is TGTGCCAGCAGCATAGCGGGTTCCGGGGAGCTGTTTTTT.

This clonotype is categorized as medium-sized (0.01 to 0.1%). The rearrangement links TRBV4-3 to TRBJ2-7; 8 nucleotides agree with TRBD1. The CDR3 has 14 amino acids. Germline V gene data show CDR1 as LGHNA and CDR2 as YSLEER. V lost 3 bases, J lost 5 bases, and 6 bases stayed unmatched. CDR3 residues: CASSQDRETNEQYF. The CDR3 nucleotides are TGCGCCAGCAGCCAGGACAGGGAAACCAACGAGCAGTACTTC.

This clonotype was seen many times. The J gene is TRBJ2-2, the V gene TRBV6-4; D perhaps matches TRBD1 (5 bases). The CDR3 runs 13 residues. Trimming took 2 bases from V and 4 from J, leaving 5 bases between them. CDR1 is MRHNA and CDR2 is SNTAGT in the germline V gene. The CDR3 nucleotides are TGTGCCAGCAGTGACAGGGGCACCGGGGAGCTGTTTTTT. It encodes CASSDRGTGELFF.

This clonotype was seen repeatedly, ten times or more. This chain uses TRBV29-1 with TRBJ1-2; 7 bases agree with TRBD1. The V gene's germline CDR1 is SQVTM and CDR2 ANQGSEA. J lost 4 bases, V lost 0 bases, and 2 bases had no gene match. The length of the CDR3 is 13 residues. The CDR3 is CSVEEAGGYGYTF. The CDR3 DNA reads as TGCAGCGTTGAAGAGGCAGGGGGCTATGGCTACACCTTC.

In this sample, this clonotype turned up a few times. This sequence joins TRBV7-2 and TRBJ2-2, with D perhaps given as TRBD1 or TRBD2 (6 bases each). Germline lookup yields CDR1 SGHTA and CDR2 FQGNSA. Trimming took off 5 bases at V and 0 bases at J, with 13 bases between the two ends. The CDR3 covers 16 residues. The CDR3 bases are TGTGCCAGCAGCCAAGGGGGGCGATCGAACACCGGGGAGCTGTTTTTT. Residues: CASSQGGRSNTGELFF.

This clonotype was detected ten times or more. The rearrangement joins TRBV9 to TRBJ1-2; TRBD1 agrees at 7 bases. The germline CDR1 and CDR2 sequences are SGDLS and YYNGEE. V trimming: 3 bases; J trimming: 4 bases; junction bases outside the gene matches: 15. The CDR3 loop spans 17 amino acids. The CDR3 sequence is CASSGSPDRPLVYGYTF. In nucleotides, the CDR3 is TGTGCCAGCAGCGGAAGCCCGGACAGGCCATTGGTCTATGGCTACACCTTC. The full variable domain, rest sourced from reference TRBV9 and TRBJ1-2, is DSGVTQTPKHLITATGQRVTLRCSPRSGDLSVYWYQQSLDQGLQFLIQYYNGEERAKGNILERFSAQQFPDLHSELNLSSLELGDSALYFCASSGSPDRPLVYGYTFGSGTRLTVV.

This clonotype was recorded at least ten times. The CDR3 is CASSPTTGQGNTEAFF. The CDR3 region has the DNA TGTGCCAGCAGCCCAACGACAGGGCAGGGGAACACTGAAGCTTTCTTT. The V call is TRBV7-2, the J call TRBJ1-1; 7 bases match TRBD1. V was pared by 5 bases and J by 1 base, with 10 bases of the junction left unmatched. The CDR3 is 16 amino acids. The germline V gene has CDR1 SGHTA and CDR2 FQGNSA. Looking up the rest from reference TRBV7-2 and TRBJ1-1 gives the full variable domain: GAGVSQSPSNKVTEKGKDVELRCDPISGHTALYWYRQSLGQGLEFLIYFQGNSAPDKSGLPSDRFSAERTGGSVSTLTIQRTQQEDSAVYLCASSPTTGQGNTEAFFGQGTRLTVV.

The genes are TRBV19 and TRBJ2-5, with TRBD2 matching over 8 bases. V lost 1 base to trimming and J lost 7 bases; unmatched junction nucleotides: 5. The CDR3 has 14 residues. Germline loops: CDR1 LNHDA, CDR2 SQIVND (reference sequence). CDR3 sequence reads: CASSIVGGDGTQYF. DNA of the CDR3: TGTGCCAGTAGTATAGTCGGGGGGGACGGGACCCAGTACTTC.

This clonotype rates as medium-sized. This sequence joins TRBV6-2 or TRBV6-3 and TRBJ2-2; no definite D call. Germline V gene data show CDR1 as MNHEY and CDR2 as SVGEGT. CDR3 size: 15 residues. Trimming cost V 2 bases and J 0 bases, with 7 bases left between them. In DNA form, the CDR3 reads TGTGCCAGCAGTTACCACTATGCGAACACCGGGGAGCTGTTTTTT. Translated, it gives CASSYHYANTGELFF.

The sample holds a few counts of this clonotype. The CDR3 nucleotides read TGTGCCAGCAGCCGAGGTGGAGGGGCCAATGAGCAGTTCTTC. It codes for CASSRGGGANEQFF. The V call is TRBV2, the J call TRBJ2-1; weak D call: TRBD2 (6 bases). Trimming pared 6 bases from V and 6 bases from J, leaving 15 bases between. This CDR3 has 14 residues. Germline loops: CDR1 SNHLY, CDR2 FYNNEI.

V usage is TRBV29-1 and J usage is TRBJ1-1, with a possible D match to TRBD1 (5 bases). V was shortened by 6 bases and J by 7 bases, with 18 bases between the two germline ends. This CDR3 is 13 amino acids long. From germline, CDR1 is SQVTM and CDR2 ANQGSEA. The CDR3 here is CSVFLSLGGEAFF. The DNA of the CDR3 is TGCAGCGTATTCCTAAGCCTGGGGGGTGAAGCTTTCTTT.

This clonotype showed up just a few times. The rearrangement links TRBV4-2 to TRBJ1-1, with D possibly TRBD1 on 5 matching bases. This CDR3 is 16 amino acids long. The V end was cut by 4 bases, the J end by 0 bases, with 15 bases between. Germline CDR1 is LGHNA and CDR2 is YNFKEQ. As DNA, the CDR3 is TGTGCCAGCAGCCGGGGACTAAGGGATGTGAACACTGAAGCTTTCTTT. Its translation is CASSRGLRDVNTEAFF.

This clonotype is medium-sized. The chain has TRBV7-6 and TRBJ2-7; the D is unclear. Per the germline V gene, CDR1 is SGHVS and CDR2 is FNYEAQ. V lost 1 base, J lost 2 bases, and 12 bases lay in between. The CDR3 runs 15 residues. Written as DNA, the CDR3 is TGTGCCAGCAGCTTAGAGGGCGAAACGACCTACGAGCAGTACTTC. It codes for CASSLEGETTYEQYF.

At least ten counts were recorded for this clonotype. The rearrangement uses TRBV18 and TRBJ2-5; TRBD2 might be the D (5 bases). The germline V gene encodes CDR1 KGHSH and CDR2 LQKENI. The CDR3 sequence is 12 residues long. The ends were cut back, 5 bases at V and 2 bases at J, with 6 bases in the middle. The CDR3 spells CASSREQETQYF. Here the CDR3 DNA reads TGTGCCAGCTCAAGGGAGCAAGAGACCCAGTACTTC.

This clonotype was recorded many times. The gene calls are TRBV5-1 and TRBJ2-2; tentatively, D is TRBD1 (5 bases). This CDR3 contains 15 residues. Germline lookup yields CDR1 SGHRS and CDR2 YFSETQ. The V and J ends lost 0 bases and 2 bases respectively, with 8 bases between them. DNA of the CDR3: TGCGCCAGCAGCTTGGACAGGCCAAACACCGGGGAGCTGTTTTTT. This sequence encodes CASSLDRPNTGELFF.

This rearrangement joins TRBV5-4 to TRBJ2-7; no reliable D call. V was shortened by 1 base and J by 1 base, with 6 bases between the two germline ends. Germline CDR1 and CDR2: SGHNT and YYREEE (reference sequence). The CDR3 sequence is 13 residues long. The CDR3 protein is CASSLNLSYEQYF. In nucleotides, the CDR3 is TGTGCCAGCAGCTTGAACTTATCCTACGAGCAGTACTTC. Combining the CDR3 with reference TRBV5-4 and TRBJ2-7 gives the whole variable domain ETGVTQSPTHLIKTRGQQVTLRCSSQSGHNTVSWYQQALGQGPQFIFQYYREEENGRGNFPPRFSGLQFPNYSSELNVNALELDDSALYLCASSLNLSYEQYFGPGTRLTVT.

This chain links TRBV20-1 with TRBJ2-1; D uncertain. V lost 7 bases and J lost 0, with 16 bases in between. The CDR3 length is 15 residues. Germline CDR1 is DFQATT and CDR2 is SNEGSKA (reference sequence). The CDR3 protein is CSVFLPRRSYNEQFF. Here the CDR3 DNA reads TGCAGTGTTTTTCTTCCGCGCCGCTCCTACAATGAGCAGTTCTTC.

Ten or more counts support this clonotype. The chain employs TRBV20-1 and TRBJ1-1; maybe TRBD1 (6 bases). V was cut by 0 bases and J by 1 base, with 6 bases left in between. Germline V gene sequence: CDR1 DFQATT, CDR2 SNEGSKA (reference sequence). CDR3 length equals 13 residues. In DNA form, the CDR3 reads TGCAGTGCTAGAGAGACAGGGAACACTGAAGCTTTCTTT. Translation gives CSARETGNTEAFF.

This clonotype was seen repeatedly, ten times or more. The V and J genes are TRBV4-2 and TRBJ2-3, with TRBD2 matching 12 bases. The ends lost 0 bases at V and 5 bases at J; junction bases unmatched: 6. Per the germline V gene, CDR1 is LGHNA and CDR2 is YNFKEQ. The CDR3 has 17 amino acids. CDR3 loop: CASSQDPSGGAGDTQYF. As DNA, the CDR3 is TGTGCCAGCAGCCAAGATCCTAGCGGGGGGGCCGGAGATACGCAGTATTTT.

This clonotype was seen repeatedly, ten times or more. The CDR3 reads CASSDPGTGAGYTF. The DNA of the CDR3 is TGTGCCAGCAGTGATCCCGGGACAGGGGCTGGCTACACCTTC. This chain links TRBV25-1 with TRBJ1-2; TRBD1 matches 10 bases. The CDR3 runs to 14 residues. The germline V gene encodes CDR1 MGHDK and CDR2 SYGVNS. J lost 7 bases, V lost 3 bases, and 5 bases had no gene match.

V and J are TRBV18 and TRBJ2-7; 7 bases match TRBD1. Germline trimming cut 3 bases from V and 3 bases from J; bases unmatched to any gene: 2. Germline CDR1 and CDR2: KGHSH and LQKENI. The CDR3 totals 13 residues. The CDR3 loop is CASSPGDSYEQYF. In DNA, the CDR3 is TGTGCCAGCTCACCGGGGGACAGCTACGAGCAGTACTTC.

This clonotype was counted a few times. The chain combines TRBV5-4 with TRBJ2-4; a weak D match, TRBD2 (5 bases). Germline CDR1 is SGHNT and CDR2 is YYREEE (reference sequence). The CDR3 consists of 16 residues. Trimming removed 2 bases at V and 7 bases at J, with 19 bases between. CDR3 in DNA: TGTGCCAGCAGCTTCCGGGAAGGTCTGCCGGGGAACATTCAGTACTTC. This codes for CASSFREGLPGNIQYF.

In DNA, the CDR3 is TGTGCCAGCAGCAATAGATTACGGTCAAGCAATCAGCCCCAGCATTTT. Translated: CASSNRLRSSNQPQHF. The rearrangement uses TRBV21-1 and TRBJ1-5. TRBV21-1 is a pseudogene. The CDR3 contains 16 residues.

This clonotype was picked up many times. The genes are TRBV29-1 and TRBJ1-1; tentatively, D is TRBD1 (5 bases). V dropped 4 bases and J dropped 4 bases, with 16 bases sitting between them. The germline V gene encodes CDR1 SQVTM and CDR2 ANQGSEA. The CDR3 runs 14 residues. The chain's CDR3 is CSVGRTSGSTEAFF. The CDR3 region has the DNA TGCAGCGTTGGACGAACGTCAGGGTCCACTGAAGCTTTCTTT.

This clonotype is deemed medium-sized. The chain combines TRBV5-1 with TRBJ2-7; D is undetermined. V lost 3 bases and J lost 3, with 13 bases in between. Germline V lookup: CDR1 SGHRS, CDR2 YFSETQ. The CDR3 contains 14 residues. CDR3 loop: CASSWTDGLYEQYF. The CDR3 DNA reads TGCGCCAGCAGCTGGACGGATGGGCTCTACGAGCAGTACTTC.